These 27 T cell receptor beta chains were all obtained from the same sample, sequenced in a study of CD8+ T cells in alopecia areata. Isolated RNA was reverse transcribed into cDNA used as the sequencing template. TCRdb's table, derived via immunoSEQ multiplex PCR, lists solely in-frame clones and lacks some. The profile covers more than 95,000 clones, with 45% to 50% appearing a single time and under 12% taken by the ten largest. The sample comprised NKG2D-low CD8+ T cells sorted from blood. The receptor source for this set is a human donor with alopecia areata.

This chain connects TRBV30 to TRBJ2-2; D is unclear. The CDR3 has 11 amino acids. The germline V gene has CDR1 GTSNPN and CDR2 SVGIG (reference sequence). V dropped 2 bases and J dropped 5 bases, with 3 bases sitting between them. The CDR3 nucleotides are TGTGCCTGGAGTAAGACCGGGGAGCTGTTTTTT. Translation: CAWSKTGELFF. Full variable domain (remainder filled in from reference TRBV30 and TRBJ2-2): SQTIHQWPATLVQPVGSPLSLECTVEGTSNPNLYWYRQAAGRGLQLLFYSVGIGQISSEVPQNLSASRPQDRQFILSSKKLLLSDSGFYLCAWSKTGELFFGEGSRLTVL.

This clone came up a few times. V gene TRBV30 combines with J gene TRBJ2-2; D may be TRBD1 (6 bases). The CDR3 is 15 amino acids. V was shortened by 3 bases and J by 7 bases, with 18 bases between the two germline ends. Germline V gene sequence: CDR1 GTSNPN, CDR2 SVGIG (reference sequence). CDR3 sequence: CAWRVRAGDHGELFF. Written as DNA, the CDR3 is TGTGCCTGGAGAGTGAGAGCAGGGGACCACGGGGAGCTGTTTTTT.

This clone was detected only a few times. This chain uses TRBV5-1 with TRBJ2-1, with a weak D call TRBD1 (6 bases). From germline, CDR1 is SGHRS and CDR2 YFSETQ. This CDR3 has 14 residues. V lost 3 bases and J lost 4, with 11 bases in between. DNA of the CDR3: TGCGCCAGCAGCTCAGCTCAGGGGTACAATGAGCAGTTCTTC. Protein: CASSSAQGYNEQFF.

This rearrangement joins TRBV5-1 to TRBJ2-4, with 8 nucleotides matching TRBD1. This CDR3 has 12 amino acids. V lost 8 bases to trimming and J lost 6 bases; unmatched junction nucleotides: 4. CDR1 is SGHRS, CDR2 YFSETQ, per germline. CDR3 nucleotide sequence: TGCGCCAGGGGACAGGAGTTAAACATTCAGTACTTC. Its protein product is CARGQELNIQYF.

This clone was detected only once. The rearrangement joins TRBV11-2 to TRBJ2-7, with 12 bases lining up with TRBD1. Germline V gene sequence: CDR1 SGHAT, CDR2 FQNNGV. The CDR3 has 19 amino acids. V lost 5 bases, J lost 1 base, and 15 bases stayed unmatched. Here the CDR3 DNA reads TGTGCCAGCAGCCCCGAGGTCGGGGACAGGGGGCTCTCATCCTACGAGCAGTACTTC. Its translation is CASSPEVGDRGLSSYEQYF.

The rearrangement joins TRBV11-2 to TRBJ2-1; D unclear. Germline V gene data show CDR1 as SGHAT and CDR2 as FQNNGV. CDR3 length: 13 residues. V lost 6 bases, J lost 4 bases, and 10 bases lay in between. CDR3 nucleotides: TGTGCCAGCAGAGTCACAGAATACAATGAGCAGTTCTTC. It is translated as CASRVTEYNEQFF.

The V call is TRBV30, the J call TRBJ2-1; possible D gene TRBD1, 5 bases. CDR1 and CDR2 from the germline V gene are GTSNPN and SVGIG (reference sequence). The ends were cut back, 2 bases at V and 9 bases at J, with 17 bases in the middle. The CDR3 consists of 14 residues. This CDR3 is CAWSPQGYRGEQFF. Written as DNA, the CDR3 is TGTGCCTGGAGTCCTCAGGGTTATCGCGGTGAGCAGTTCTTC.

This clone was recorded a few times. The genes are TRBV29-1 and TRBJ2-5; TRBD2 might be the D (5 bases). The CDR3 extends over 12 amino acids. The germline CDR1 and CDR2 sequences are SQVTM and ANQGSEA. V gave up 3 bases and J gave up 5 bases, with 10 bases separating them. Written as DNA, the CDR3 is TGCAGCGTTGATACCGGGGAGGAGACCCAGTACTTC. Protein: CSVDTGEETQYF.

To note about this clone: This sample includes further DNA sequences coding for the same CDR3. This sequence joins TRBV2 and TRBJ2-7, with unresolved D. Deletions cut 3 bases from V and 5 bases from J, with 5 bases between. The germline V gene has CDR1 SNHLY and CDR2 FYNNEI. This CDR3 is 11 amino acids long. This CDR3 is CASSEGHEQYF. DNA for the CDR3: TGTGCCAGCAGTGAGGGTCACGAGCAGTACTTC.

The chain carries TRBV5-1 and TRBJ2-7; TRBD1 agrees at 8 bases. CDR3 length: 14 amino acids. Germline lookup yields CDR1 SGHRS and CDR2 YFSETQ. Unmatched junction bases numbered 9, after V lost 7 bases and J lost 3 bases. CDR3 DNA sequence: TGCGCCAGCGGATACTTACAGGGGGACTACGAGCAGTACTTC. This sequence encodes CASGYLQGDYEQYF.

This clone has a handful of counts. This chain joins TRBV30 and TRBJ2-2, with D tentatively TRBD1 (6 bases). The CDR3 runs to 15 residues. The germline V gene has CDR1 GTSNPN and CDR2 SVGIG (reference sequence). Trimming removed 1 base at V and 2 bases at J, with 11 bases between. CDR3: CAWSAPDRNTGELFF. The CDR3 DNA reads TGTGCCTGGAGTGCTCCGGACAGAAACACCGGGGAGCTGTTTTTT.

This clone has more than one count but fewer than ten. V usage is TRBV27 and J usage is TRBJ2-7; the match to TRBD1 covers 10 bases. V lost 5 bases and J lost 4; bases outside the gene matches: 8. This CDR3 contains 15 residues. CDR1 and CDR2 (germline): MNHEY, SMNVEV (reference sequence). The DNA of the CDR3 is TGTGCCAGCAGTAGGGACAGGGGTCCTCAATACGAGCAGTACTTC. Its protein product is CASSRDRGPQYEQYF.

This clone has a handful of counts. This chain uses TRBV30 with TRBJ2-1; 9 bases align to TRBD1. CDR1 and CDR2 from the germline V gene are GTSNPN and SVGIG (reference sequence). The CDR3 extends over 14 amino acids. The ends lost 2 bases at V and 4 bases at J; junction bases unmatched: 3. CDR3 residues: CAWSNDRGYNEQFF. Written as DNA, the CDR3 is TGTGCCTGGAGTAACGACAGGGGGTACAATGAGCAGTTCTTC.

The chain links TRBV6-6 to TRBJ1-5; no definite D call. V was trimmed by 6 bases and J by 0 bases, leaving 3 bases between them. CDR1 and CDR2 from the germline V gene are MNHNY and SVGAGI (reference sequence). The length of the CDR3 is 12 residues. CDR3 bases: TGTGCCAGCAGGAATAGCAATCAGCCCCAGCATTTT. The encoded protein is CASRNSNQPQHF.

This clone was counted between two and nine times. V usage is TRBV29-1 and J usage is TRBJ2-5, with D unclear. V was cut by 4 bases and J by 3 bases, with 15 bases left in between. This CDR3 spans 14 amino acids. Germline values: CDR1 SQVTM, CDR2 ANQGSEA. The CDR3 sequence: CSVGPDPWEETQYF. CDR3 sequence (DNA): TGCAGCGTTGGACCGGACCCCTGGGAAGAGACCCAGTACTTC.

The V gene is TRBV29-1, the J gene TRBJ2-7; tentatively, D is TRBD2 (6 bases). Germline V lookup: CDR1 SQVTM, CDR2 ANQGSEA. The CDR3 runs to 13 residues. The V gene lost 1 base and the J gene lost 2 bases, with 9 bases spanning the gap. DNA of the CDR3: TGCAGCGTTGAAGCGACTAGACCCTACGAGCAGTACTTC. Translation gives CSVEATRPYEQYF.

This chain links TRBV4-1 with TRBJ2-5; 7 nucleotides match TRBD2. The CDR3 is 16 amino acids. Germline V gives CDR1 MGHRA, CDR2 YSYEKL. V gave up 0 bases and J gave up 5 bases; unmatched junction bases: 9. This CDR3 is CASSQDPGASGETQYF. As DNA, the CDR3 is TGCGCCAGCAGCCAAGACCCCGGGGCTAGCGGCGAGACCCAGTACTTC.

CDR3 protein: CASSLRGGSISPLHF. CDR3 nucleotide sequence: TGTGCCAGCAGTCTCCGTGGGGGTTCTATATCACCCCTCCACTTT. The rearrangement uses TRBV27 and TRBJ1-6, with a weak D call TRBD1 (5 bases). CDR3 length: 15 amino acids. Germline V CDR1 and CDR2: MNHEY, SMNVEV (reference sequence). With 5 bases removed from V and 10 bases from J, the gap between germline ends came to 18 bases.

This chain connects TRBV2 to TRBJ1-2, with no clear D. CDR1 SNHLY and CDR2 FYNNEI come from the germline V gene. V dropped 7 bases and J dropped 5 bases, with 17 bases sitting between them. The CDR3 length is 14 residues. CDR3 sequence reads: CASTSLGGGYGYTF. The CDR3 bases are TGTGCCAGCACCAGCCTCGGAGGAGGGTATGGCTACACCTTC.

This chain connects TRBV7-9 to TRBJ1-4; tentative D call: TRBD1 (5 bases). In germline, CDR1 is SEHNR, CDR2 FQNEAQ (reference sequence). V was trimmed by 5 bases and J by 5 bases, leaving 12 bases between them. The CDR3 runs to 14 residues. The CDR3 protein is CASSGRDGNEKLFF. DNA of the CDR3: TGTGCCAGCAGCGGCCGGGACGGGAATGAAAAACTGTTTTTT.

This clone was seen only a few times. CDR3: CASTTGNQPQHF. The CDR3 DNA reads as TGTGCCAGCACCACAGGGAATCAGCCCCAGCATTTT. The chain recombines TRBV7-9 with TRBJ1-5; D might be TRBD1 (6 bases). The CDR3 loop spans 12 amino acids. From germline, CDR1 is SEHNR and CDR2 FQNEAQ (reference sequence). Trimming cost V 7 bases and J 4 bases, with 8 bases left between them.

This clone was detected only a few times. The rearrangement joins TRBV29-1 to TRBJ2-5, with TRBD1 as a possible D gene (5 bases). Looked up from germline, CDR1 is SQVTM and CDR2 is ANQGSEA. This CDR3 contains 12 residues. The V end lost 1 base, the J end lost 4 bases, and 7 bases lay between the germline ends. In nucleotides, the CDR3 is TGCAGCGTTGAAGGGGGCTCAGAGACCCAGTACTTC. This encodes CSVEGGSETQYF. The full variable domain, with the rest looked up from reference TRBV29-1 and TRBJ2-5, is SAVISQKPSRDICQRGTSLTIQCQVDSQVTMMFWYRQQPGQSLTLIATANQGSEATYESGFVIDKFPISRPNLTFSTLTVSNMSPEDSSIYLCSVEGGSETQYFGPGTRLLVL.

The rearrangement uses TRBV7-9 and TRBJ2-7; perhaps TRBD2 as D (5 bases). CDR1 SEHNR and CDR2 FQNEAQ come from the germline V gene (reference sequence). Trimming took off 3 bases at V and 6 bases at J, with 12 bases between the two ends. This CDR3 contains 13 residues. CDR3 nucleotide sequence: TGTGCCAGCAGCTTCACGGTCGCGGGCGAGCAGTACTTC. Protein sequence: CASSFTVAGEQYF. Full variable domain (outside the CDR3, taken from reference TRBV7-9 and TRBJ2-7): DTGVSQNPRHKITKRGQNVTFRCDPISEHNRLYWYRQTLGQGPEFLTYFQNEAQLEKSRLLSDRFSAERPKGSFSTLEIQRTEQGDSAMYLCASSFTVAGEQYFGPGTRLTVT.

The gene calls are TRBV29-1 and TRBJ1-2; no clear D. The CDR3 has 12 amino acids. V was shortened by 7 bases and J by 0 bases, with 9 bases between the two germline ends. CDR1 and CDR2 (germline): SQVTM, ANQGSEA. CDR3 DNA: TGCAGCGCCGAGTTAGCTAACTATGGCTACACCTTC. Its translation is CSAELANYGYTF. Based on the CDR3 plus reference TRBV29-1 and TRBJ1-2, the full variable domain is SAVISQKPSRDICQRGTSLTIQCQVDSQVTMMFWYRQQPGQSLTLIATANQGSEATYESGFVIDKFPISRPNLTFSTLTVSNMSPEDSSIYLCSAELANYGYTFGSGTRLTVV.

V is TRBV28 and J is TRBJ2-5; the D call may be TRBD1 or TRBD2 (6 bases each). Germline V gene sequence: CDR1 MDHEN, CDR2 SYDVKM. Trimming took 2 bases from V and 9 from J, leaving 7 bases between them. This CDR3 comprises 11 residues. DNA for the CDR3: TGTGCCAGCAGTTTAGGGGGGCCCCAGTACTTC. Protein sequence: CASSLGGPQYF.

The chain has TRBV29-1 and TRBJ1-5, with TRBD1 identical over 7 bases. Germline lookup yields CDR1 SQVTM and CDR2 ANQGSEA. This CDR3 has 13 amino acids. Losses at the gene ends were 3 bases for V and 5 bases for J; bases not matched to a gene: 4. The chain's CDR3 is CSVEAGGDQPQHF. The CDR3 coding sequence is TGCAGCGTTGAGGCAGGGGGTGATCAGCCCCAGCATTTT.

DNA for the CDR3: TGCAGCGCGTTCGTCCACAGGGGACGGGGCACTGAAGCTTTCTTT. Its protein is CSAFVHRGRGTEAFF. This chain joins TRBV29-1 and TRBJ1-1; 7 positions match TRBD1. The trim removed 7 bases at V and 4 bases at J, leaving 15 bases unmatched. The CDR3 covers 15 residues. Germline CDR1 is SQVTM and CDR2 is ANQGSEA.